One and the same sample provided the 18 T cell receptor beta chains below, sequenced in a study of shared clonotypes between healthy human individuals. Naive CD8 cells comprised CD45RO-negative, CCR7-positively selected cells, excluding terminally differentiated effector memory CD45RA+ cells. Generated by immunoSEQ multiplex PCR, the TCRdb table keeps only in-frame clones and is missing some. The sample lists around 1,900,000 clones, around 95% occurring once. The sample consisted of naive CD8+ T cells from PBMCs. Receptors were obtained from a man aged 18 to 30 in good health. Some clones in this sample may be carry-over from other donors' samples.

The rearrangement joins TRBV27 to TRBJ2-3; the match to TRBD2 covers 8 bases. This CDR3 is 15 amino acids long. The V segment lost 6 bases and the J segment 2 bases; nucleotides outside the gene matches: 7. The germline gives CDR1 MNHEY, CDR2 SMNVEV (reference sequence). CDR3 amino acids: CASRKLAGLTDTQYF. The CDR3 DNA reads TGTGCCAGCAGGAAATTAGCGGGACTCACAGATACGCAGTATTTT.

This clone came up once. The gene calls are TRBV5-6 and TRBJ2-3; D might be TRBD2 (6 bases). Germline lookup yields CDR1 SGHDT and CDR2 YYEEEE. CDR3 length equals 16 residues. V gave up 0 bases and J gave up 8 bases, with 19 bases separating them. CDR3 nucleotide sequence: TGTGCCAGCAGCTTGGGACTAGGGGCCTCAATCGCTACGCAGTATTTT. Amino acids: CASSLGLGASIATQYF.

The chain combines TRBV5-6 with TRBJ2-1; 9 bases align to TRBD2. CDR1 is SGHDT and CDR2 is YYEEEE in the germline V gene. Germline trimming cut 1 base from V and 7 bases from J; bases unmatched to any gene: 15. This CDR3 comprises 18 residues. The CDR3 sequence: CASSLYAPLAGSRNEQFF. Written as DNA, the CDR3 is TGTGCCAGCAGCTTGTATGCCCCACTAGCGGGCTCTAGGAATGAGCAGTTCTTC.

The V gene is TRBV7-2, the J gene TRBJ1-1; the D gene is possibly TRBD1 (6 bases). CDR1 SGHTA and CDR2 FQGNSA come from the germline V gene. V was clipped by 1 base and J by 10 bases, with 13 bases between them. The CDR3 is made up of 13 amino acids. The DNA of the CDR3 is TGTGCCAGCAGCTTAGGGACAGCGATTGGAGCTTTCTTT. It is translated as CASSLGTAIGAFF.

V usage is TRBV9 and J usage is TRBJ2-3, with D perhaps matching TRBD1 or TRBD2 (6 bases each). Germline-derived CDR1 and CDR2 are SGDLS and YYNGEE. The CDR3 is made up of 13 amino acids. V lost 4 bases, J lost 11 bases, and 17 bases lay in between. DNA of the CDR3: TGTGCCAGCAGCATGAGATTGGCGGGACAGCAGTATTTT. It codes for CASSMRLAGQQYF.

This rearrangement joins TRBV5-4 to TRBJ2-4, with unresolved D. The CDR3 has 14 residues. Germline V gene sequence: CDR1 SGHNT, CDR2 YYREEE (reference sequence). Trimming shortened V by 2 bases and J by 0 bases, and 6 bases separated the two germline ends. CDR3 nucleotides: TGTGCCAGCAGCTTAACACTAGCCAAAAACATTCAGTACTTC. Amino acid sequence: CASSLTLAKNIQYF.

Worth noting for this clone: This CDR3 is also generated by other DNA sequences in the sample. The chain combines TRBV5-4 with TRBJ2-7, with 9 bases lining up with TRBD1. With V trimmed by 3 bases and J by 2 bases, 3 bases remained unmatched. Germline loops: CDR1 SGHNT, CDR2 YYREEE (reference sequence). This CDR3 spans 14 amino acids. CDR3 in DNA: TGTGCCAGCAGCTATGGGACAGGGACCTACGAGCAGTACTTC. Translated: CASSYGTGTYEQYF.

This clone was detected only once. The chain recombines TRBV6-5 with TRBJ1-2; D unclear. The CDR3 length is 15 residues. Germline V CDR1 and CDR2: MNHEY, SVGAGI. Trimming cost V 3 bases and J 4 bases, with 15 bases left between them. CDR3 in DNA: TGTGCCAGCAGTTATCTCACTGCTCCCAGCTATGGCTACACCTTC. It translates to CASSYLTAPSYGYTF.

This chain links TRBV9 with TRBJ2-7; 7 bases match TRBD1. This CDR3 has 14 residues. Germline CDR1 reads SGDLS; CDR2 reads YYNGEE. After removal of 3 bases from V and 4 bases from J, the junction contained 7 bases not matched to a gene. The CDR3: CASSGEGGLYEQYF. The CDR3 region has the DNA TGTGCCAGCAGCGGCGAAGGGGGCCTTTACGAGCAGTACTTC.

This sequence joins TRBV5-6 and TRBJ2-5, with D perhaps TRBD1 (5 bases). V lost 4 bases and J 5 bases, leaving 15 bases between the germline ends. The CDR3 consists of 14 residues. Germline V CDR1 and CDR2: SGHDT, YYEEEE. The CDR3 region has the DNA TGTGCCAGCAGCCTTCAGGGTGCGTTGGAGACCCAGTACTTC. It yields the protein CASSLQGALETQYF. The whole variable domain, filled in from reference TRBV5-6 and TRBJ2-5, reads DAGVTQSPTHLIKTRGQQVTLRCSPKSGHDTVSWYQQALGQGPQFIFQYYEEEERQRGNFPDRFSGHQFPNYSSELNVNALLLGDSALYLCASSLQGALETQYFGPGTRLLVL.

This clone is a singleton in its sample. V usage is TRBV21-1 and J usage is TRBJ1-1. TRBV21-1 is a documented pseudogene. The CDR3 extends over 16 amino acids. CDR3 in amino acids: CASSKSRGVGETEAFF. DNA for the CDR3: TGTGCCAGCAGCAAGTCCCGAGGGGTGGGAGAAACTGAAGCTTTCTTT.

The genes are TRBV27 and TRBJ2-5; D ambiguous. Deletions cut 5 bases from V and 1 base from J, with 11 bases between. Germline assignment: CDR1 MNHEY and CDR2 SMNVEV (reference sequence). CDR3 length: 14 amino acids. The CDR3 region is CASSDTSLQETQYF. The CDR3 DNA sequence: TGTGCCAGCAGTGACACAAGCCTCCAAGAGACCCAGTACTTC.

In regard to this clone: Within the sample, other DNA sequences also encode this same CDR3. The rearrangement links TRBV9 to TRBJ2-5; D may be TRBD2 (6 bases). Per germline, CDR1 SGDLS and CDR2 YYNGEE. There are 14 residues in the CDR3. V lost 0 bases and J 5 bases, leaving 11 bases between the germline ends. CDR3 DNA: TGTGCCAGCAGCGTAGGGTTCGGAGGGGAGACCCAGTACTTC. Its protein product is CASSVGFGGETQYF.

The chain uses TRBV7-9 and TRBJ2-3; the D is unclear. The CDR3 has 17 residues. The ends were cut back, 4 bases at V and 2 bases at J, with 19 bases in the middle. Germline V gene data show CDR1 as SEHNR and CDR2 as FQNEAQ (reference sequence). CDR3 nucleotide sequence: TGTGCCAGCAGCTCGGCCGCCAGTCTACCGGTCACAGATACGCAGTATTTT. This gives the protein CASSSAASLPVTDTQYF.

This chain uses TRBV7-9 with TRBJ1-3, with 7 bases that match TRBD1. Per germline, CDR1 SEHNR and CDR2 FQNEAQ (reference sequence). V was pared by 5 bases and J by 1 base, with 5 bases of the junction left unmatched. The CDR3 extends over 15 amino acids. The CDR3 sequence is CASSRDSFSGNTIYF. The CDR3, as DNA: TGTGCCAGCAGCCGGGACAGCTTTTCTGGAAACACCATATATTTT.

The rearrangement joins TRBV6-1 to TRBJ2-1; D call uncertain. This CDR3 has 16 amino acids. V gave up 2 bases and J gave up 4 bases, with 15 bases separating them. The germline gives CDR1 MNHNS, CDR2 SASEGT. The DNA of the CDR3 is TGTGCCAGCAGTGAAAAAAGAGGACCTTTATACAATGAGCAGTTCTTC. It encodes CASSEKRGPLYNEQFF.

Concerning this clone: The same CDR3 is also encoded by other DNA sequences in this sample. V gene TRBV25-1 combines with J gene TRBJ2-5; D is unresolved. V was pared by 2 bases and J by 5 bases, with 3 bases between. The germline V gene has CDR1 MGHDK and CDR2 SYGVNS. This CDR3 has 11 amino acids. CDR3 sequence reads: CASSEGETQYF. The CDR3 DNA reads as TGTGCCAGCAGTGAAGGGGAGACCCAGTACTTC.

Comments on this clone: The sample has other DNA sequences that encode this CDR3 too. This chain connects TRBV6-1 to TRBJ2-7, with 7 bases matching TRBD1. The V gene's germline CDR1 is MNHNS and CDR2 SASEGT. The CDR3 sequence is 15 residues long. With 0 bases clipped from V and 1 base from J, the junction kept 3 bases outside the gene matches. CDR3 sequence (DNA): TGTGCCAGCAGTGAAGCCCGGACAGGATCCTACGAGCAGTACTTC. It specifies CASSEARTGSYEQYF.